Below are 18 T cell receptor beta chains sequenced from a single sample in a study of cytotoxic CD8 clonotypes in ibrutinib-treated CLL. This table comes from immunoSEQ multiplex PCR, and its TCRdb copy is limited to in-frame clones, with some not included. The table lists approximately 45,000 clones, over 60% of them singletons. The sequenced sample was PBMCs, obtained after 12 months of ibrutinib treatment. The receptors were sampled from a human donor with chronic lymphocytic leukemia.

The chain employs TRBV4-3 and TRBJ2-1; TRBD2 aligns across 7 bases. Germline-derived CDR1 and CDR2 are LGHNA and YSLEER. V dropped 0 bases and J dropped 3; count of bases not matched to a gene: 5. The CDR3 is 16 amino acids. CDR3: CASSQERASGYNEQFF. The CDR3 DNA reads as TGCGCCAGCAGCCAAGAGCGGGCTAGCGGCTACAATGAGCAGTTCTTC.

The rearrangement links TRBV29-1 to TRBJ1-5, with 8 bases that match TRBD1. Per germline, CDR1 SQVTM and CDR2 ANQGSEA. V was pared by 5 bases and J by 5 bases, with 5 bases of the junction left unmatched. The CDR3 has 13 amino acids. CDR3 in amino acids: CSVRQGIDQPQHF. CDR3 nucleotides: TGCAGCGTTAGACAGGGGATAGATCAGCCCCAGCATTTT. Full variable domain (outside the CDR3, taken from reference TRBV29-1 and TRBJ1-5): SAVISQKPSRDICQRGTSLTIQCQVDSQVTMMFWYRQQPGQSLTLIATANQGSEATYESGFVIDKFPISRPNLTFSTLTVSNMSPEDSSIYLCSVRQGIDQPQHFGDGTRLSIL.

CDR3: CASSQGPVNSYEQYF. In nucleotides, the CDR3 is TGTGCCAGCAGCCAAGGTCCGGTGAACTCCTACGAGCAGTACTTC. This sequence joins TRBV14 and TRBJ2-7; D remains unclear. The germline CDR1 and CDR2 sequences are SGHDN and FVKESK. This CDR3 region has 15 residues. Trimming removed 1 base from V and 0 bases from J, with 10 bases in between.

The J gene is TRBJ2-1, the V gene TRBV6-5; D is ambiguous. There are 11 residues in the CDR3. Trimming took 6 bases from V and 7 from J, leaving 7 bases between them. Per germline, CDR1 MNHEY and CDR2 SVGAGI. CDR3 DNA: TGTGCCAGCAGCCTCGGGAATGAGCAGTTCTTC. It translates to CASSLGNEQFF.

V is TRBV11-2 and J is TRBJ2-5; TRBD1 aligns across 8 bases. CDR3 size: 15 residues. V shed 6 bases, J shed 2 bases, and the junction held 8 bases outside the gene matches. Germline values: CDR1 SGHAT, CDR2 FQNNGV. The CDR3: CASSEDRGIQETQYF. The CDR3 coding sequence is TGTGCCAGCAGTGAAGACAGGGGCATTCAAGAGACCCAGTACTTC.

There are a few counts of this clone. The chain couples TRBV28 to TRBJ2-7; D perhaps matches TRBD2 (6 bases). The CDR3 spans 15 residues. Germline lookup yields CDR1 MDHEN and CDR2 SYDVKM. V lost 6 bases to trimming and J lost 7 bases, with 22 bases between them. CDR3 in DNA: TGTGCCAGCAGCCTTACCCGGACCCCACGGGAGGAGCAGTACTTC. It yields the protein CASSLTRTPREEQYF.

This clone was counted only a few times. V is TRBV5-1 and J is TRBJ2-5, with D tentatively TRBD1 (6 bases). Between the trimmed V and J ends, which lost 2 bases and 2 bases, there was a span of 10 bases. This CDR3 has 14 amino acids. The germline V gene has CDR1 SGHRS and CDR2 YFSETQ. The CDR3 reads CASSFGTQQETQYF. CDR3 bases: TGCGCCAGCAGCTTCGGGACACAGCAAGAGACCCAGTACTTC.

V is TRBV19 and J is TRBJ2-7, with no clear D. This CDR3 contains 15 residues. The V gene lost 5 bases and the J gene lost 4 bases, with 18 bases spanning the gap. Germline V gene lookup returns CDR1 LNHDA and CDR2 SQIVND (reference sequence). Written as DNA, the CDR3 is TGTGCCAGTAGTTACAGCCACCTCTCGGCGTACGAGCAGTACTTC. Translated: CASSYSHLSAYEQYF.

This clone was seen just once. V is TRBV5-6 and J is TRBJ1-1; tentative D call: TRBD1 (6 bases). CDR3 size: 15 residues. The germline V gene has CDR1 SGHDT and CDR2 YYEEEE. The V gene lost 0 bases and the J gene lost 3 bases, with 12 bases spanning the gap. The CDR3 DNA is TGTGCCAGCAGCTTGGGTACGAGGACAGACACTGAAGCTTTCTTT. This codes for CASSLGTRTDTEAFF.

The chain uses TRBV30 and TRBJ2-5, with D possibly being TRBD1 or TRBD2 (5 bases each). This CDR3 region has 15 residues. Germline CDR1 is GTSNPN and CDR2 is SVGIG (reference sequence). With 3 bases removed from V and 0 bases from J, the gap between germline ends came to 14 bases. CDR3 region: CAWSHPGTYQETQYF. Written as DNA, the CDR3 is TGTGCCTGGAGCCACCCCGGGACCTACCAAGAGACCCAGTACTTC.

The chain carries TRBV14 and TRBJ2-5; D remains unclear. Looked up from germline, CDR1 is SGHDN and CDR2 is FVKESK. V lost 1 base, J lost 7 bases, and 7 bases lay in between. The CDR3 runs to 12 residues. The CDR3 DNA reads TGTGCCAGCAGCCAAGCTCGGGTGACCCAGTACTTC. Its protein product is CASSQARVTQYF.

This chain links TRBV30 with TRBJ1-2; D is ambiguous. Trimming stripped 2 bases from V and 0 bases from J, with 10 bases between. This CDR3 is built from 14 residues. Germline loops: CDR1 GTSNPN, CDR2 SVGIG (reference sequence). In DNA, the CDR3 is TGTGCCTGGAGTAGGAGAGCGACTAACTATGGCTACACCTTC. Translation: CAWSRRATNYGYTF.

This clone has only one observation. The V and J genes are TRBV5-4 and TRBJ2-2, with D perhaps TRBD1 or TRBD2 (5 bases each). Trimming pared 6 bases from V and 6 bases from J, leaving 15 bases between. This CDR3 comprises 14 residues. Germline values: CDR1 SGHNT, CDR2 YYREEE (reference sequence). As DNA, the CDR3 is TGTGCCAGCACTGGGACGGAGAAGGCCGGGGAGCTGTTTTTT. Protein sequence: CASTGTEKAGELFF.

The chain combines TRBV9 with TRBJ1-3, with a possible D match to TRBD1 (6 bases). Trimming removed 5 bases at V and 0 bases at J, with 9 bases between. The germline gives CDR1 SGDLS, CDR2 YYNGEE. The CDR3 covers 14 residues. In DNA, the CDR3 is TGTGCCAGCAGTGGACAGATCTCTGGAAACACCATATATTTT. Amino acids: CASSGQISGNTIYF.

The V and J genes are TRBV28 and TRBJ1-1, with TRBD1 as a possible D gene (5 bases). The CDR3 consists of 18 residues. Trimming removed 0 bases from V and 5 bases from J, with 22 bases in between. CDR1 MDHEN and CDR2 SYDVKM come from the germline V gene. CDR3 bases: TGTGCCAGCAGTTTATGGTCCCGGTTGGTAGGGAAGGGGACTGAAGCTTTCTTT. Protein product: CASSLWSRLVGKGTEAFF. The entire variable domain, with the rest obtained from reference TRBV28 and TRBJ1-1, is as follows: DVKVTQSSRYLVKRTGEKVFLECVQDMDHENMFWYRQDPGLGLRLIYFSYDVKMKEKGDIPEGYSVSREKKERFSLILESASTNQTSMYLCASSLWSRLVGKGTEAFFGQGTRLTVV.

The chain carries TRBV28 and TRBJ2-5, with D perhaps TRBD2 (5 bases). The CDR3 sequence is 14 residues long. Deletions cut 3 bases from V and 5 bases from J, with 13 bases between. Germline CDR1 MDHEN, CDR2 SYDVKM. CDR3 in amino acids: CASSFGGLGETQYF. The CDR3 DNA sequence: TGTGCCAGCAGTTTCGGCGGGCTGGGGGAGACCCAGTACTTC.

The chain combines TRBV6-1 with TRBJ2-1; D gene ambiguous. This CDR3 has 15 amino acids. V was clipped by 5 bases and J by 1 base, with 12 bases between them. The germline V gene encodes CDR1 MNHNS and CDR2 SASEGT. Here the CDR3 reads CASSTDGRSYNEQFF. The CDR3 DNA sequence: TGTGCCAGCAGTACCGACGGACGGTCCTACAATGAGCAGTTCTTC.

The V gene is TRBV30, the J gene TRBJ2-7; no clear D. With 7 bases removed from V and 5 bases from J, the gap between germline ends came to 6 bases. Per germline, CDR1 GTSNPN and CDR2 SVGIG (reference sequence). This CDR3 comprises 9 residues. The CDR3 nucleotides are TGTGCCTCAAACCACGAGCAGTACTTC. Translating gives CASNHEQYF.